The next 20 T cell receptor beta chains were all read from a single sample in a study of blood T cell repertoires in COVID-19 (dated by TCRdb to 2018 to 2020). Receptors were amplified or captured by the immunoSEQ multiplex PCR assay. Held by TCRdb, this immuneACCESS table contains in-frame sequences only and omits some clones. Under half of the omission traces to an unresolved V gene where checked; the cause of the rest is unknown. The sample profile shows about 130,000 clones; 80% of them were found once. Approximately 1.8% of the sample comes from the top ten. Sequencing input: peripheral blood. The receptors derive from a man in his 70s with acute or convalescent COVID-19.

The genes are TRBV6-5 and TRBJ2-7; D not resolved. V dropped 8 bases and J dropped 1 base, with 12 bases sitting between them. This CDR3 contains 13 residues. CDR1 is MNHEY, CDR2 SVGAGI, per germline. In DNA form, the CDR3 reads TGTGCCAGCGGTACCACACATTCCTACGAGCAGTACTTC. Translated, it gives CASGTTHSYEQYF.

The chain has TRBV29-1 and TRBJ1-1, with D unresolved. Trimming left V 7 bases short and J 0 bases short, with 12 bases between. CDR1 SQVTM and CDR2 ANQGSEA come from the germline V gene. This CDR3 comprises 13 residues. Here the CDR3 reads CSANTGVNTEAFF. CDR3 sequence (DNA): TGCAGCGCAAACACGGGAGTGAACACTGAAGCTTTCTTT. Full variable domain (missing parts from reference TRBV29-1 and TRBJ1-1): SAVISQKPSRDICQRGTSLTIQCQVDSQVTMMFWYRQQPGQSLTLIATANQGSEATYESGFVIDKFPISRPNLTFSTLTVSNMSPEDSSIYLCSANTGVNTEAFFGQGTRLTVV.

This chain links TRBV9 with TRBJ1-1; TRBD1 agrees at 8 bases. J was trimmed by 4 bases and V by 0 bases; bases with no gene match: 2. This CDR3 has 14 amino acids. Germline V gene lookup returns CDR1 SGDLS and CDR2 YYNGEE. This CDR3 is CASSVEQGGTEAFF. For the CDR3, the DNA is TGTGCCAGCAGCGTAGAACAGGGGGGCACTGAAGCTTTCTTT.

The chain joins TRBV19 to TRBJ2-7; possible D gene TRBD2, 5 bases. Per germline, CDR1 LNHDA and CDR2 SQIVND (reference sequence). Trimming shortened V by 8 bases and J by 0 bases, and 17 bases separated the two germline ends. This CDR3 comprises 15 residues. The CDR3 protein is CASGPRTGSSYEQYF. The CDR3 region has the DNA TGTGCCAGTGGCCCCAGGACGGGGAGCTCCTACGAGCAGTACTTC.

The chain couples TRBV6-4 to TRBJ2-2; tentatively, D is TRBD2 (7 bases). The length of the CDR3 is 15 residues. V lost 5 bases and J lost 4, with 14 bases in between. In germline, CDR1 is MRHNA, CDR2 SNTAGT. CDR3 loop: CASSSTGGGTGELFF. CDR3 coding DNA: TGTGCCAGCAGTTCTACGGGGGGCGGCACCGGGGAGCTGTTTTTT.

This chain joins TRBV6-6 and TRBJ1-2; TRBD1 agrees at 9 bases. V dropped 4 bases and J dropped 8; count of bases not matched to a gene: 8. Germline V gene lookup returns CDR1 MNHNY and CDR2 SVGAGI (reference sequence). The CDR3 length is 14 residues. CDR3 nucleotides: TGTGCCAGCAGTTCCGGGACAGGGACAACAGGCTACACCTTC. Translating it yields CASSSGTGTTGYTF.

The chain employs TRBV7-9 and TRBJ2-2; 8 bases agree with TRBD2. With 2 bases clipped from V and 4 bases from J, the junction kept 6 bases outside the gene matches. Germline CDR1 reads SEHNR; CDR2 reads FQNEAQ (reference sequence). CDR3 length equals 16 residues. CDR3 sequence: CASSLWTSLGTGELFF. The CDR3 DNA follows: TGTGCCAGCAGCTTATGGACTAGCCTCGGCACCGGGGAGCTGTTTTTT.

The V and J genes are TRBV11-2 and TRBJ1-2, with D possibly TRBD1 on 6 matching bases. The CDR3 is 14 amino acids. V lost 4 bases, J lost 3 bases, and 12 bases lay in between. Germline V gene data show CDR1 as SGHAT and CDR2 as FQNNGV. CDR3 coding DNA: TGTGCCAGCAGCTCCCGGACAGCAGACTATGGCTACACCTTC. This translates into CASSSRTADYGYTF.

V is TRBV11-1 and J is TRBJ2-1; 7 bases line up with TRBD1. V shed 1 base, J shed 6 bases, and the junction held 6 bases outside the gene matches. Germline V gene data show CDR1 as SGHAT and CDR2 as FQDESV (reference sequence). CDR3 size: 15 residues. The CDR3 nucleotides read TGTGCCAGCAGCTTAGATAACTACAGGGGCAATGAGCAGTTCTTC. Protein sequence: CASSLDNYRGNEQFF.

The genes are TRBV6-5 and TRBJ1-3, with TRBD1 matching 8 bases. With 6 bases clipped from V and 4 bases from J, the junction kept 5 bases outside the gene matches. This CDR3 has 14 amino acids. Germline V gene data show CDR1 as MNHEY and CDR2 as SVGAGI. CDR3 in amino acids: CASSRTGSGNTIYF. For the CDR3, the DNA is TGTGCCAGCAGCAGGACAGGGTCAGGAAACACCATATATTTT.

This CDR3 reads CASSLGPPSGNQPQHF. DNA for the CDR3: TGTGCCAGCAGCTTGGGGCCCCCGTCAGGCAATCAGCCCCAGCATTTT. The V and J genes are TRBV5-6 and TRBJ1-5, with unresolved D. The CDR3 loop spans 16 amino acids. Germline CDR1 SGHDT, CDR2 YYEEEE. Trimming pared 0 bases from V and 2 bases from J, leaving 12 bases between.

The gene calls are TRBV6-4 and TRBJ1-2; D possibly corresponds to TRBD1 (5 bases). The CDR3 runs to 13 residues. Germline-derived CDR1 and CDR2 are MRHNA and SNTAGT. V dropped 3 bases and J dropped 5 bases, with 10 bases sitting between them. CDR3 in DNA: TGTGCCAGCAGTGAACAGGCATTTTATGGCTACACCTTC. Translation gives CASSEQAFYGYTF.

The rearrangement joins TRBV4-2 to TRBJ1-2, with D perhaps matching TRBD1 (6 bases). In germline, CDR1 is LGHNA, CDR2 YNFKEQ. The CDR3 extends over 15 amino acids. Trimming took 0 bases from V and 4 from J, leaving 12 bases between them. CDR3 sequence: CASSQDTGMGYGYTF. Written as DNA, the CDR3 is TGTGCCAGCAGCCAAGACACAGGGATGGGCTATGGCTACACCTTC.

The chain carries TRBV5-8 and TRBJ1-1; D gene uncertain. The germline V and J ends were trimmed by 1 base and 0 bases, with 4 bases remaining between them. Germline V lookup: CDR1 SGHTS, CDR2 YDEGEE. This CDR3 is 13 amino acids long. The CDR3 protein is CASSLLVNTEAFF. In DNA, the CDR3 is TGTGCCAGCAGCTTGTTAGTGAACACTGAAGCTTTCTTT.

V gene TRBV6-6 combines with J gene TRBJ2-1, with 7 bases identical to TRBD1. Germline V gives CDR1 MNHNY, CDR2 SVGAGI (reference sequence). The CDR3 loop spans 14 amino acids. V shed 0 bases, J shed 10 bases, and the junction held 6 bases outside the gene matches. The CDR3 sequence: CASSYSTGNREQFF. The CDR3 DNA is TGTGCCAGCAGTTACTCGACAGGGAATAGGGAGCAGTTCTTC.

This clone is a singleton in its sample. V gene TRBV6-7 combines with J gene TRBJ1-4; D is undetermined. TRBV6-7 is filed as an ORF, its function uncertain. The V end was cut by 2 bases, the J end by 0 bases, with 16 bases between. This CDR3 is 18 amino acids long. Written as DNA, the CDR3 is TGTGCCAGCAGTTACACCGAGCGAATTAACGCAACTAATGAAAAACTGTTTTTT. As protein: CASSYTERINATNEKLFF.

The J gene is TRBJ2-1, the V gene TRBV3-1 (or the pseudogene TRBV3-2); 9 bases agree with TRBD2. Germline trimming cut 1 base from V and 3 bases from J; bases unmatched to any gene: 7. The CDR3 is made up of 17 amino acids. Per the germline V gene, CDR1 is LGHDT and CDR2 is YNNKEL (reference sequence). Written as DNA, the CDR3 is TGTGCCAGCAGCCAAGCTCCTCTGACTAGCGGCTACAATGAGCAGTTCTTC. Protein product: CASSQAPLTSGYNEQFF.

The chain uses TRBV11-2 and TRBJ1-1; 8 nucleotides align to TRBD1. The germline V gene encodes CDR1 SGHAT and CDR2 FQNNGV. The junction had 4 bases not matched to a gene; V was cut back by 3 bases and J by 7 bases. The length of the CDR3 is 13 residues. The CDR3 protein is CASSLRDRLEAFF. CDR3 coding DNA: TGTGCCAGCAGCTTGCGGGACAGGCTTGAAGCTTTCTTT.

The chain couples TRBV27 to TRBJ2-7, with a possible D match to TRBD1 (5 bases). The CDR3 runs 13 residues. Germline values: CDR1 MNHEY, CDR2 SMNVEV (reference sequence). V dropped 7 bases and J dropped 3 bases, with 13 bases sitting between them. CDR3 loop: CASTRRGSYEQYF. The CDR3, as DNA: TGTGCCAGCACGAGAAGGGGAAGCTACGAGCAGTACTTC.

The J gene is TRBJ2-2, the V gene TRBV4-1; possibly TRBD1 for D (6 bases). In germline, CDR1 is MGHRA, CDR2 YSYEKL. The CDR3 is 18 residues long. Between the trimmed V and J ends, which lost 1 base and 2 bases, there was a span of 17 bases. The DNA of the CDR3 is TGCGCCAGCAGCCAAGGGTCCCCGGGACACGTTAACACCGGGGAGCTGTTTTTT. This encodes CASSQGSPGHVNTGELFF.